The rows below give T cell receptor beta chains drawn from one sample of a study of T cell repertoires in cytomegalovirus infection. Antigens of these TCRs are unknown. Each CDR3 protein is one row after TCRdb ran MiXCR on the reads. The repertoire consists of around 300,000 distinct CDR3 sequences, with roughly a fifth occurring once and the leading ten covering roughly 19%. The sequences come from cultured PBMCs, collected from culture after CMV antigen stimulation. The origin of the receptors is a human donor in good health (CMV status not recorded). Some clones in this sample may be carry-over from other donors' samples. CDR3s include the opening cysteine and the closing phenylalanine or tryptophan. Each record gives: D gene, J gene, V gene, clone size, CDR3 DNA, CDR3 protein. The D gene is left open where the match is weak. Size is stated for part of the rows, as once, few or many counts, or as a class when the clone is expanded.

d_call: TRBD2; j_call: TRBJ2-7; v_call: TRBV20-1; clone_size: .; cdr3_nt: TGCAGTGCTAGAGAGGCCTCGCCTAGCGGGAGTCTCCACGAGCAGTACTTC; cdr3_aa: CSAREASPSGSLHEQYF
d_call: TRBD1; j_call: TRBJ2-6; v_call: TRBV7-9; clone_size: many; cdr3_nt: TGTGCCAGCAGCCGAGAAGGACAGGTAGGGGCCAACGTCCTGACTTTC; cdr3_aa: CASSREGQVGANVLTF
d_call: .; j_call: TRBJ1-4; v_call: TRBV6-6; clone_size: .; cdr3_nt: TGTGCCAGCAGGGGTAACCTAGCGATGAATGAAAAACTGTTTTTT; cdr3_aa: CASRGNLAMNEKLFF
d_call: TRBD2; j_call: TRBJ2-3; v_call: TRBV7-2; clone_size: many; cdr3_nt: TGTGCCAGCAGCGTAGGACTAGCGGGAGGGCCAACAGATACGCAGTATTTT; cdr3_aa: CASSVGLAGGPTDTQYF
d_call: .; j_call: TRBJ2-1; v_call: TRBV12-3/TRBV12-4; clone_size: few; cdr3_nt: TGTGCCAGCAGTTTAGGGGCTAATGGCCTTAAGCAGTTCTTC; cdr3_aa: CASSLGANGLKQFF
d_call: .; j_call: TRBJ1-3; v_call: TRBV7-2; clone_size: many; cdr3_nt: TGTGCCAGCAGCTTAGGCGGAGTCTCTGGAAACACCATATATTTT; cdr3_aa: CASSLGGVSGNTIYF
d_call: .; j_call: TRBJ2-7; v_call: TRBV19; clone_size: .; cdr3_nt: TGTGCCAGTAGTCCCCGGGGAGCTGCCTACGAGCAGTACTTC; cdr3_aa: CASSPRGAAYEQYF
d_call: TRBD2; j_call: TRBJ2-2; v_call: TRBV27; clone_size: .; cdr3_nt: TGTGCCAGCACCCCCCTAGCGGGAGTGAACACCGGGGAGCTGTTTTTT; cdr3_aa: CASTPLAGVNTGELFF
d_call: TRBD1; j_call: TRBJ1-5; v_call: TRBV19; clone_size: .; cdr3_nt: TGTGCCAGTAGTAACCCCTGGACAGGACTTAGCAATCAGCCCCAGCATTTT; cdr3_aa: CASSNPWTGLSNQPQHF
d_call: .; j_call: TRBJ1-2; v_call: TRBV7-2; clone_size: many; cdr3_nt: TGTGCCAGCAGCTTAAGTTGGGGGGCTCCCTATGGCTACACCTTC; cdr3_aa: CASSLSWGAPYGYTF
d_call: .; j_call: TRBJ2-7; v_call: TRBV6-5; clone_size: .; cdr3_nt: TGTGCCAGCAGTTACTTTGGCGGGCAGAGCTCCTACGAGCAGTACTTC; cdr3_aa: CASSYFGGQSSYEQYF
d_call: .; j_call: TRBJ1-1; v_call: TRBV7-2; clone_size: many; cdr3_nt: TGTGCCAGCAGCTTAGCAGGGATGAACACTGAAGCTTTCTTT; cdr3_aa: CASSLAGMNTEAFF
d_call: .; j_call: TRBJ1-4; v_call: TRBV28; clone_size: .; cdr3_nt: TGTGCCAGCAGTTTGATCCCGCAGAATGAAAAACTGTTTTTT; cdr3_aa: CASSLIPQNEKLFF
d_call: .; j_call: TRBJ1-6; v_call: TRBV27; clone_size: few; cdr3_nt: TGTGCCAGCAGCCCGGTGGGAAAATCCCTCCACTTT; cdr3_aa: CASSPVGKSLHF
d_call: TRBD2; j_call: TRBJ2-1; v_call: TRBV27; clone_size: few; cdr3_nt: TGTGCCAGCAGTCCTTTGGTGGGACTAGCGGCCTACTTGAGGAAGGAGTTCTTC; cdr3_aa: CASSPLVGLAAYLRKEFF
d_call: TRBD2; j_call: TRBJ2-7; v_call: TRBV11-2; clone_size: .; cdr3_nt: TGTGCCAGCAGCCCCCGGACTAGCGGGATGAGCTCCTACGAGCAGTACTTC; cdr3_aa: CASSPRTSGMSSYEQYF
d_call: .; j_call: TRBJ2-7; v_call: TRBV4-1; clone_size: .; cdr3_nt: TGCGCCAGCAGCCTAGCCGACATGGCGCCCTACGAGCAGTACTTC; cdr3_aa: CASSLADMAPYEQYF
d_call: .; j_call: TRBJ2-7; v_call: TRBV7-8; clone_size: .; cdr3_nt: TGTGCCAGCAGCGTGGATGGTAAAAGCTACGAGCAGTACTTC; cdr3_aa: CASSVDGKSYEQYF
d_call: .; j_call: TRBJ1-1; v_call: TRBV11-3; clone_size: many; cdr3_nt: TGTGCCAGCAGCCTAGACGGCGAGAACACTGAAGCTTTCTTT; cdr3_aa: CASSLDGENTEAFF
d_call: .; j_call: TRBJ1-2; v_call: TRBV12-3/TRBV12-4; clone_size: .; cdr3_nt: TGTGCCAGCAGTTCAGCTAATAGGGGCTACACCTTC; cdr3_aa: CASSSANRGYTF
d_call: .; j_call: TRBJ1-1; v_call: TRBV10-3; clone_size: .; cdr3_nt: TGTGCCATCAGTGGCGGGACCGCTAGCACTGAAGCTTTCTTT; cdr3_aa: CAISGGTASTEAFF
d_call: .; j_call: TRBJ2-3; v_call: TRBV7-6; clone_size: .; cdr3_nt: TGTGCCAGCAGCTTAGACCTAGAAACAGATACGCAGTATTTT; cdr3_aa: CASSLDLETDTQYF
d_call: .; j_call: TRBJ2-1; v_call: TRBV7-6; clone_size: few; cdr3_nt: TGTGCCAGCAGCTTAAGGCGTACTCGGTTCTTC; cdr3_aa: CASSLRRTRFF
d_call: TRBD2; j_call: TRBJ2-3; v_call: TRBV7-2; clone_size: many; cdr3_nt: TGTGCCAGCAGCTTGGATGGACTAGCGTCAGATACGCAGTATTTT; cdr3_aa: CASSLDGLASDTQYF
d_call: TRBD2; j_call: TRBJ2-2; v_call: TRBV2; clone_size: .; cdr3_nt: TGTGCCAGCACCGGCAGACTAGCGGGAGGGGCCGGGGAGCTGTTTTTT; cdr3_aa: CASTGRLAGGAGELFF
d_call: TRBD1; j_call: TRBJ1-1; v_call: TRBV6-5; clone_size: .; cdr3_nt: TGTGCCAGCAGCCACTCGCCGAACAGGGGTACTGAAGCTTTCTTT; cdr3_aa: CASSHSPNRGTEAFF
d_call: TRBD2; j_call: TRBJ2-3; v_call: TRBV4-3; clone_size: few; cdr3_nt: TGCGCCAGCAGCCAAGATTGGGACTACACAGATACGCAGTATTTT; cdr3_aa: CASSQDWDYTDTQYF
d_call: .; j_call: TRBJ1-5; v_call: TRBV12-3/TRBV12-4; clone_size: .; cdr3_nt: TGTGCCAGCAGTCCCTCAGGGAGCAGCAATCAGCCCCAGCATTTT; cdr3_aa: CASSPSGSSNQPQHF
d_call: .; j_call: TRBJ1-2; v_call: TRBV6-5; clone_size: .; cdr3_nt: TGTGCCAGCAGCCAACAGGTTAACTATGGCTACACCTTC; cdr3_aa: CASSQQVNYGYTF
d_call: .; j_call: TRBJ2-1; v_call: TRBV7-7; clone_size: many; cdr3_nt: TGTGCCAGCAGCTTTAGGGGAGGCAATGAGCAGTTCTTC; cdr3_aa: CASSFRGGNEQFF
d_call: TRBD1; j_call: TRBJ2-1; v_call: TRBV7-2; clone_size: .; cdr3_nt: TGTGCCAGCAGCCCGCTAACAGGGGTAGCCTACAATGAGCAGTTCTTC; cdr3_aa: CASSPLTGVAYNEQFF
d_call: .; j_call: TRBJ2-5; v_call: TRBV6-5; clone_size: many; cdr3_nt: TGTGCCAGCAGTTACTCCCTCCTAGCGAGCCAAGAGACCCAGTACTTC; cdr3_aa: CASSYSLLASQETQYF
d_call: TRBD2; j_call: TRBJ2-7; v_call: TRBV20-1; clone_size: few; cdr3_nt: TGCAGTGCCAAATACCTAGCGGGAGCGGGCGAGCAGTACTTC; cdr3_aa: CSAKYLAGAGEQYF
d_call: .; j_call: TRBJ2-3; v_call: TRBV7-2; clone_size: few; cdr3_nt: TGTGCCAGCAGCTCCCTAGCAGGGGATACGCAGTATTTT; cdr3_aa: CASSSLAGDTQYF
d_call: .; j_call: TRBJ2-3; v_call: TRBV20-1; clone_size: .; cdr3_nt: TGCAGTGCTAGTCAGAGCACAGATACGCAGTATTTT; cdr3_aa: CSASQSTDTQYF
d_call: TRBD1; j_call: TRBJ1-1; v_call: TRBV12-3/TRBV12-4; clone_size: many; cdr3_nt: TGTGCCAGCAGACCAGGGGGGCGGGGGACTGAAGCTTTCTTT; cdr3_aa: CASRPGGRGTEAFF
d_call: .; j_call: TRBJ1-1; v_call: TRBV7-9; clone_size: many; cdr3_nt: TGTGCCAGCAGCTTTTGGCGGGAGGGAAACACTGAAGCTTTCTTT; cdr3_aa: CASSFWREGNTEAFF
d_call: .; j_call: TRBJ1-4; v_call: TRBV4-3; clone_size: .; cdr3_nt: TGCGCCAGCAGCCCTCGGGGCTCAACTAATGAAAAACTGTTTTTT; cdr3_aa: CASSPRGSTNEKLFF
d_call: .; j_call: TRBJ2-3; v_call: TRBV6-6; clone_size: .; cdr3_nt: TGTGCCAGCAGTCCCCGAGCTCAGGGTACGCAGTATTTT; cdr3_aa: CASSPRAQGTQYF
d_call: .; j_call: TRBJ1-2; v_call: TRBV29-1; clone_size: .; cdr3_nt: TGCAGCGTTGAAGGTCAGAACTATGGCTACACCTTC; cdr3_aa: CSVEGQNYGYTF
d_call: .; j_call: TRBJ1-4; v_call: TRBV12-3/TRBV12-4; clone_size: .; cdr3_nt: TGTGCCAGCAGTTCGCAGAAAGGGTGGGACGAAAAACTGTTTTTT; cdr3_aa: CASSSQKGWDEKLFF
d_call: .; j_call: TRBJ1-1; v_call: TRBV20-1; clone_size: .; cdr3_nt: TGCAGTGCCCTCCGGGGGGGTGTCTCTGAAGCTTTCTTT; cdr3_aa: CSALRGGVSEAFF
d_call: TRBD1; j_call: TRBJ2-1; v_call: TRBV6-2/TRBV6-3; clone_size: .; cdr3_nt: TGTGCCAGCAGTTACCCGGGACAGGGGGACATCAATGAGCAGTTCTTC; cdr3_aa: CASSYPGQGDINEQFF
d_call: TRBD2; j_call: TRBJ2-1; v_call: TRBV7-2; clone_size: few; cdr3_nt: TGTGCCAGCACCCTAGCGGGAGGATATAACAATGAGCAGTTCTTC; cdr3_aa: CASTLAGGYNNEQFF
d_call: TRBD1; j_call: TRBJ1-6; v_call: TRBV12-3/TRBV12-4; clone_size: many; cdr3_nt: TGTGCCAGCAGTTTATCTTCTGGGTCAGGGGGTAATTCACCCCTCCACTTT; cdr3_aa: CASSLSSGSGGNSPLHF
d_call: TRBD2; j_call: TRBJ2-1; v_call: TRBV7-9; clone_size: .; cdr3_nt: TGTGCCAGCAGCTTCCTAGCGGGAGCGGGGAATGAGCAGTTCTTC; cdr3_aa: CASSFLAGAGNEQFF
d_call: .; j_call: TRBJ2-3; v_call: TRBV7-2; clone_size: many; cdr3_nt: TGTGCCAGCAGCTTAGATAGGGCGGCAGATACGCAGTATTTT; cdr3_aa: CASSLDRAADTQYF
d_call: TRBD1; j_call: TRBJ2-1; v_call: TRBV24-1; clone_size: .; cdr3_nt: TGTGCCACCAGTGACCCCGGGACAGGGTCCACCGTCGGGCAGTTCTTC; cdr3_aa: CATSDPGTGSTVGQFF